This TCR beta chain derives from a study of a mutant IDH1 vaccine in newly diagnosed glioma (dated by TCRdb to about 2021). Regarding the research as a whole: Vaccination was initiated 4-6 weeks after radiotherapy alone, or concurrently with temozolomide cycles in the chemotherapy-containing groups. Of the roughly 34 treated patients, approximately 62% were male and about 40% were female, and a mean age of roughly 40 years was recorded. Before enrollment, patients had received standard therapy of radiotherapy alone, temozolomide alone, or radiochemotherapy with temozolomide; most received the combination. The week-35 safety follow-up took place at visit V12, and the week-47 end of study took place at visit V13. Six visits were used for peripheral blood collection: V03 (baseline), V05, V07, V10, V12 and V13. For exploratory analyses, some 24 treated patients had longitudinal TCRB deep sequencing done wherever samples were available. Findings and caveats that apply to the study as a whole: PBMC samples for TCRB deep sequencing were selected based on availability. Immune responses induced by the vaccine were seen in around 93% of patients across multiple MHC alleles. It was noted by the authors that analyses of patient blood samples could not be reproduced owing to sample limitations. No apparent relationship was observed between pseudoprogression and alterations in the top peripheral T cell clonotypes detected by TCRB sequencing.

Library method: the immunoSEQ multiplex PCR assay. Rearranged TCR beta chain sequences were amplified using the hsTCRB Kit according to the manufacturer's protocol. Sequencing of TCRB libraries was carried out on an Illumina MiSeq. Concerning the study's data processing: The proprietary platform of the kit vendor was used for demultiplexing, trimming and gene mapping. Not all clones reach the TCRdb copy of this immuneACCESS table, which keeps in-frame sequences only. Checked studies attribute under half of the gap to unresolved V genes and leave the rest unexplained. The V and J calls and clone size were taken over from that table, and D and trimming were inferred from the DNA. The sample records fewer than 45,000 clones, around 81% of which are singletons. The ten largest clones take up approximately 4.7% of the sample. Interpreted using the paper, the time point label stands for: week 35, safety follow-up. Each vaccine dose, consisting of 300 ug of a 20-mer mutant IDH1 peptide in Montanide, was administered subcutaneously with topical imiquimod. Eight vaccinations were administered to patients in weeks 1, 3, 5, 7, 11, 15, 19 and 23, corresponding to visits V03 through V10. All donors had newly diagnosed IDH1-mutant astrocytomas of WHO grade 3 or 4 that showed loss of nuclear ATRX. The samples were drawn from NOA16, a multicentre, single-arm, open-label phase I trial in Germany that tested a mutant IDH1 peptide vaccine in humans for the first time. Genomic DNA for TCRB sequencing was extracted from EDTA blood using the DNeasy Blood and Tissue Kit.

In the case of this clone: Its cognate antigen has yet to be identified. There are no base qualities to consult, and no much larger clone falls within one base.

Here V drops 0 bases and J drops 3 bases, and the junction holds 4 bases not matched to any gene. The CDR3 runs 15 amino acids, cysteine and phenylalanine included. The entry retains the CDR3 DNA only, 45 bases that are in frame from base 1. The CDR1 and CDR2 encoded by the germline V gene are LGHNA and YSLEER. The input for sequencing was PBMCs, taken from a glioma patient whose treatment included an IDH1 peptide vaccine. This clonotype originated in a woman in her thirties or forties with glioma. Some clones in this sample may be carry-over from other donors' samples. This chain joins TRBV4-3 to TRBJ2-7; 8 junctional bases match TRBD2. The nucleotide sequence is given as TGCGCCAGCAGCCAAGATAGCGCGGGGGGCTACGAGCAGTACTTC. It codes for CASSQDSAGGYEQYF.